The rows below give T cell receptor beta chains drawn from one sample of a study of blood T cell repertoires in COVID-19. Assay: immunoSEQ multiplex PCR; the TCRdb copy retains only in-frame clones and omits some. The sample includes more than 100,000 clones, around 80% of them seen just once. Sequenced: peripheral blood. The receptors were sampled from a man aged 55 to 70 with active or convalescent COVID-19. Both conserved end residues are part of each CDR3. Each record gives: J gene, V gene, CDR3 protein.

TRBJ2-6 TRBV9 CASSTGTSGSWANVLTF
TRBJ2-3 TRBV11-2 CASRTVWGGVADTQYF
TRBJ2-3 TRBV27 CASSPAGLAGDTDTQYF
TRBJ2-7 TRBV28 CASSLGLAGDGYEQYF
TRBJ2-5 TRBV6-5 CASSLVGGETQYF
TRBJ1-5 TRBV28 CATPLRGGERGQPQHF
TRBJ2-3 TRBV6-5 CASSYRQGGTDTQYF
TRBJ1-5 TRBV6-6 CASSDTQGRGNQPQHF
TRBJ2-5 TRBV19 CASKGLTFGGETQYF
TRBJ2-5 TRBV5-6 CASSFRTGRETQYF
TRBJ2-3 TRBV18 CASSPWEQGARDTQYF
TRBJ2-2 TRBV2 CASSSTGAGELFF
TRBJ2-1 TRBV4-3 CASSQEPLAGVLSYNEQFF
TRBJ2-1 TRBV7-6 CASSPHEQGRSNEQFF
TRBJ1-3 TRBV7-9 CASSSSFNTIYF
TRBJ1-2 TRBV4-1 CASSQNLAQRGYTF
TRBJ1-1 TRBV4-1 CASSLTTLERGAFF
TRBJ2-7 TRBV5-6 CASSLGGGSEQYF